These T cell receptor beta chains were read from a single sample in a study of blood T cells in healthy people across ages. TCRdb re-called the 5' RACE reads through MiXCR, storing one row per CDR3 protein. The sample shows over 600,000 distinct CDR3 sequences, around two fifths of them seen only once. Sequenced material: blood. Receptors originate from a man older than 75 in good health. CDR3s include the opening cysteine and the closing phenylalanine or tryptophan. Each record gives: V gene, clone size, J gene, D gene, CDR3 DNA, CDR3 protein. The D gene is left open where the match is weak. Clone size is given for some rows only: seen once, a few or many times, or a class if the clone is expanded.

v_gene: TRBV3-1; abundance: -; j_gene: TRBJ2-3; d_gene: TRBD2; CDR3nt: TGTGCAAGCAGCCAAGAACCGGGACTATCCACAGATACGCAGTATTTT; CDR3aa: CASSQEPGLSTDTQYF
v_gene: TRBV2; abundance: -; j_gene: TRBJ1-6; d_gene: -; CDR3nt: TGTGCCAGCAGTGATAAGCAGACCCTCATATTCACCCTCCACTTT; CDR3aa: CASSDKQTLIFTLHF
v_gene: TRBV6-6; abundance: -; j_gene: TRBJ2-7; d_gene: TRBD1; CDR3nt: TGTGCCAGCAGTTACAAGGACAGGGGATGCGAGCAGTACTTC; CDR3aa: CASSYKDRGCEQYF
v_gene: TRBV20-1; abundance: -; j_gene: TRBJ2-1; d_gene: TRBD1; CDR3nt: TGCAGTGCTTCTTACTCGACAGGGGGCGGGGGTAATGAGCAGTTCTTC; CDR3aa: CSASYSTGGGGNEQFF
v_gene: TRBV20-1; abundance: few; j_gene: TRBJ2-5; d_gene: TRBD2; CDR3nt: TGCAGTGCTACGTTTAGCGGGATTGATTACAATGAGCAGTACTTC; CDR3aa: CSATFSGIDYNEQYF
v_gene: TRBV27; abundance: -; j_gene: TRBJ1-5; d_gene: -; CDR3nt: TGTGCCAGCAGATCGGGGCATAGCAATCAGCCCCAGCATTTT; CDR3aa: CASRSGHSNQPQHF
v_gene: TRBV6-2/TRBV6-3; abundance: -; j_gene: TRBJ2-1; d_gene: -; CDR3nt: TGTGCCAGCAGGTCACAGCGGAGATACAATGAGCAGTTCTTC; CDR3aa: CASRSQRRYNEQFF
v_gene: TRBV7-2; abundance: -; j_gene: TRBJ2-7; d_gene: -; CDR3nt: TGTGCCAGCAGCAGGGTAGGGGCGGGCGAGCAGTACTTC; CDR3aa: CASSRVGAGEQYF
v_gene: TRBV6-2/TRBV6-3; abundance: -; j_gene: TRBJ2-7; d_gene: -; CDR3nt: TGTGCCAGCAGTTACGACCAGCGGAGCTCCTACGAGCAGTACTTC; CDR3aa: CASSYDQRSSYEQYF
v_gene: TRBV7-9; abundance: -; j_gene: TRBJ2-2; d_gene: TRBD1; CDR3nt: TGTGCCAGCAACGGACAGGGAAACACCGGGGAGCTGTTTTTT; CDR3aa: CASNGQGNTGELFF
v_gene: TRBV3-1; abundance: once; j_gene: TRBJ2-7; d_gene: -; CDR3nt: TGTGCCAGCAGCCCACGGGACTTCCCCTACGAGCAGTACTTC; CDR3aa: CASSPRDFPYEQYF
v_gene: TRBV6-5; abundance: few; j_gene: TRBJ1-1; d_gene: -; CDR3nt: TGTGCCAGCAGGGAGAGACAGATTATGAACACTGAAGCTTTCTTT; CDR3aa: CASRERQIMNTEAFF
v_gene: TRBV7-9; abundance: -; j_gene: TRBJ1-1; d_gene: -; CDR3nt: TGTGCCAGCAGCTTAACAAGCTCTGAAGCTTTCTTT; CDR3aa: CASSLTSSEAFF
v_gene: TRBV28; abundance: -; j_gene: TRBJ2-5; d_gene: TRBD2; CDR3nt: TGTGCCAGCAGGACTAGCGAAGAGACCCAGTACTTC; CDR3aa: CASRTSEETQYF
v_gene: TRBV20-1; abundance: -; j_gene: TRBJ2-5; d_gene: TRBD2; CDR3nt: TGCAGTGCTAGAGCACCCGGGACTAGGCTGGAGACCCAGTACTTC; CDR3aa: CSARAPGTRLETQYF